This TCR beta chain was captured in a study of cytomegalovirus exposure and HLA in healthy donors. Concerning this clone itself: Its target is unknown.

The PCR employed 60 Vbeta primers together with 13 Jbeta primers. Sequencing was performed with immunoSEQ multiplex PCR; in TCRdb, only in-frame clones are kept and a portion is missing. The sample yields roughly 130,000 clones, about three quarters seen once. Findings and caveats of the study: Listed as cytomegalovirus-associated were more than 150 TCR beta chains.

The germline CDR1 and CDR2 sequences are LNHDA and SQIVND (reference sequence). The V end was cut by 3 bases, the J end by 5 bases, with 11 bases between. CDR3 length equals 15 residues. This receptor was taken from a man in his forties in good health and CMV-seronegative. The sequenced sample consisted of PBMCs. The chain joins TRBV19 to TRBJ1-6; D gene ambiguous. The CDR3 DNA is TGTGCCAGTAGTATCCTGGGAGGGAATAATTCACCCCTCCACTTT. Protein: CASSILGGNNSPLHF.